These 31 T cell receptor beta chains were all obtained from the same sample, sequenced in a study of OX40 agonist ivuxolimab in advanced cancers. Method: immunoSEQ multiplex PCR; TCRdb's copy keeps in-frame clones and lacks some. The repertoire holds some 69,000 clones, with around 90% as singletons. The source was CD4+ or CD8+ T cells sorted from blood, collected in a trial of the OX40 agonist ivuxolimab. All receptors come from an adult with an advanced solid tumor such as melanoma, head and neck, liver or kidney cancer.

The chain joins TRBV28 to TRBJ1-2; D call uncertain. The V gene's germline CDR1 is MDHEN and CDR2 SYDVKM. V gave up 6 bases and J gave up 8 bases, with 13 bases separating them. The CDR3 runs to 12 residues. The CDR3 DNA reads TGTGCCAGCAGGGTACAGCTCGGCGGCTACACCTTC. This translates into CASRVQLGGYTF.

The V call is TRBV5-6, the J call TRBJ2-2, with 9 nucleotides matching TRBD1. V trimming: 4 bases; J trimming: 6 bases; junction bases outside the gene matches: 7. This CDR3 is 15 amino acids long. Per the germline V gene, CDR1 is SGHDT and CDR2 is YYEEEE. CDR3 loop: CASSGGTGTAGELFF. CDR3 coding DNA: TGTGCCAGCAGCGGCGGGACAGGGACGGCCGGGGAGCTGTTTTTT.

This chain links TRBV28 with TRBJ1-2; D gene ambiguous. CDR1 is MDHEN, CDR2 SYDVKM, per germline. Deletions cut 3 bases from V and 4 bases from J, with 9 bases between. The CDR3 is 13 residues long. CDR3 sequence: CASSFPGFYGYTF. The CDR3 bases are TGTGCCAGCAGTTTCCCAGGATTCTATGGCTACACCTTC.

The V gene is TRBV9, the J gene TRBJ2-3, with TRBD2 matching 9 bases. J was trimmed by 3 bases and V by 4 bases; bases with no gene match: 9. Germline CDR1 is SGDLS and CDR2 is YYNGEE. This CDR3 comprises 16 residues. The CDR3 spells CASSRSSGSFTDTQYF. In DNA, the CDR3 is TGTGCCAGCAGCCGGAGTAGCGGGAGTTTTACAGATACGCAGTATTTT.

This rearrangement joins TRBV7-3 to TRBJ2-2; D is ambiguous. Looked up from germline, CDR1 is SGHTA and CDR2 is FQGTGA. Trimming left V 5 bases short and J 7 bases short, with 17 bases between. This CDR3 spans 15 amino acids. DNA for the CDR3: TGTGCCAGCAGCACAAACAAAGGCCGTGGCGGGGAGCTGTTTTTT. Amino acid sequence: CASSTNKGRGGELFF.

This clone was recorded once. The V call is TRBV28, the J call TRBJ2-1; the D is unclear. Trimming removed 4 bases at V and 2 bases at J, with 6 bases between. CDR3 size: 13 residues. Germline V gene data show CDR1 as MDHEN and CDR2 as SYDVKM. The CDR3 protein is CASSSGAYNEQFF. The CDR3, as DNA: TGTGCCAGCAGTTCCGGCGCCTACAATGAGCAGTTCTTC.

The genes are TRBV11-2 and TRBJ2-1; 12 nucleotides line up with TRBD2. The V gene's germline CDR1 is SGHAT and CDR2 FQNNGV. The V gene end was trimmed by 4 bases and the J gene end by 7 bases; junction bases not matched to a gene: 8. This CDR3 comprises 16 residues. Here the CDR3 reads CASSSLRTSGTNEQFF. The CDR3, as DNA: TGTGCCAGCAGCTCCCTAAGGACTAGCGGGACTAATGAGCAGTTCTTC.

The chain recombines TRBV6-5 with TRBJ2-3; 8 bases are a match to TRBD2. V lost 5 bases and J lost 4; bases outside the gene matches: 8. CDR1 and CDR2 (germline): MNHEY, SVGAGI. The CDR3 covers 15 residues. The CDR3 sequence: CASSLSGTASDTQYF. CDR3 in DNA: TGTGCCAGCAGTCTTAGCGGGACCGCTTCAGATACGCAGTATTTT.

The V and J genes are TRBV5-1 and TRBJ2-3; a weak D match, TRBD2 (5 bases). V dropped 6 bases and J dropped 6 bases, with 11 bases sitting between them. There are 12 residues in the CDR3. The germline CDR1 and CDR2 sequences are SGHRS and YFSETQ. The CDR3 DNA reads as TGCGCCAGCAAGGAGGTAGGGGATACGCAGTATTTT. Protein sequence: CASKEVGDTQYF.

The chain carries TRBV4-3 and TRBJ2-2, with a possible D match to TRBD1 (6 bases). V was shortened by 2 bases and J by 8 bases, with 12 bases between the two germline ends. CDR3 size: 14 residues. Germline CDR1 is LGHNA and CDR2 is YSLEER. In nucleotides, the CDR3 is TGCGCCAGCAGCCAACAAGAGGGGACAGGGGAGCTGTTTTTT. Its protein product is CASSQQEGTGELFF.

The J gene is TRBJ2-2, the V gene TRBV6-5; TRBD2 might be the D (5 bases). In germline, CDR1 is MNHEY, CDR2 SVGAGI. Trimming cost V 8 bases and J 1 base, with 14 bases left between them. The CDR3 extends over 15 amino acids. Written as DNA, the CDR3 is TGTGCCAGCGGCCGGCAGGACTTGAACACCGGGGAGCTGTTTTTT. It codes for CASGRQDLNTGELFF.

The sample holds a few counts of this clone. This sequence joins TRBV19 and TRBJ2-5; no clear D. Germline assignment: CDR1 LNHDA and CDR2 SQIVND (reference sequence). V lost 4 bases and J lost 0, with 12 bases in between. The CDR3 runs to 15 residues. The DNA for the CDR3 is TGTGCCAGTAGTAGAGGCCTCGGGTACCAAGAGACCCAGTACTTC. Translating it yields CASSRGLGYQETQYF. Looking up the rest from reference TRBV19 and TRBJ2-5 gives the full variable domain: DGGITQSPKYLFRKEGQNVTLSCEQNLNHDAMYWYRQDPGQGLRLIYYSQIVNDFQKGDIAEGYSVSREKKESFPLTVTSAQKNPTAFYLCASSRGLGYQETQYFGPGTRLLVL.

The chain carries TRBV7-9 and TRBJ2-2; the D gene is possibly TRBD1 (6 bases). The germline V and J ends were trimmed by 2 bases and 4 bases, with 11 bases remaining between them. This CDR3 spans 15 amino acids. In germline, CDR1 is SEHNR, CDR2 FQNEAQ (reference sequence). This CDR3 reads CASSLQGTVTGELFF. Written as DNA, the CDR3 is TGTGCCAGCAGCTTACAGGGGACGGTCACCGGGGAGCTGTTTTTT.

This chain links TRBV7-9 with TRBJ2-2; no definite D call. The CDR3 has 13 residues. The V end lost 1 base, the J end lost 5 bases, and 5 bases lay between the germline ends. Per the germline V gene, CDR1 is SEHNR and CDR2 is FQNEAQ (reference sequence). The CDR3 sequence: CASSLGKTGELFF. In DNA form, the CDR3 reads TGTGCCAGCAGCTTAGGGAAAACCGGGGAGCTGTTTTTT.

The V call is TRBV5-1, the J call TRBJ1-1; TRBD1 is a possible D gene (6 bases). The CDR3 loop spans 15 amino acids. Trimming stripped 3 bases from V and 5 bases from J, with 17 bases between. Germline loops: CDR1 SGHRS, CDR2 YFSETQ. CDR3 amino acids: CASSYIAGAITEAFF. CDR3 coding DNA: TGCGCCAGCAGCTACATAGCAGGGGCGATAACTGAAGCTTTCTTT. Supplemented by reference TRBV5-1 and TRBJ1-1, the full variable domain reads KAGVTQTPRYLIKTRGQQVTLSCSPISGHRSVSWYQQTPGQGLQFLFEYFSETQRNKGNFPGRFSGRQFSNSRSEMNVSTLELGDSALYLCASSYIAGAITEAFFGQGTRLTVV.

The CDR3 region has the DNA TGTGCCAGCTTAGCGGGAGGGCTCACCAAAGAGACCCAGTACTTC. It codes for CASLAGGLTKETQYF. The rearrangement links TRBV18 to TRBJ2-5, with 11 bases that match TRBD2. V was clipped by 7 bases and J by 3 bases; unmatched bases: 7. The CDR3 length is 15 residues. Germline loops: CDR1 KGHSH, CDR2 LQKENI.

This clone has only one observation. The rearrangement joins TRBV15 to TRBJ2-4; D is uncertain. Trimming pared 0 bases from V and 0 bases from J, leaving 6 bases between. The germline CDR1 and CDR2 sequences are LNHNV and YYDKDF (reference sequence). CDR3 length equals 15 residues. CDR3 loop: CATSREGIAKNIQYF. The CDR3 coding sequence is TGTGCCACCAGCAGAGAGGGGATAGCCAAAAACATTCAGTACTTC. Full variable domain (remainder filled in from reference TRBV15 and TRBJ2-4): DAMVIQNPRYQVTQFGKPVTLSCSQTLNHNVMYWYQQKSSQAPKLLFHYYDKDFNNEADTPDNFQSRRPNTSFCFLDIRSPGLGDTAMYLCATSREGIAKNIQYFGAGTRLSVL.

This clone was found once. The chain recombines TRBV7-3 with TRBJ2-3; the match to TRBD2 covers 9 bases. Germline assignment: CDR1 SGHTA and CDR2 FQGTGA. The junction had 12 bases not matched to a gene; V was cut back by 5 bases and J by 6 bases. The CDR3 consists of 16 residues. The CDR3 region is CASSPWGGRAVDTQYF. Here the CDR3 DNA reads TGTGCCAGCAGCCCCTGGGGCGGGAGGGCCGTGGATACGCAGTATTTT.

The chain joins TRBV4-3 to TRBJ1-2; D possibly corresponds to TRBD1 (6 bases). Germline V gene sequence: CDR1 LGHNA, CDR2 YSLEER. The CDR3 contains 17 residues. V was trimmed by 3 bases and J by 1 base, leaving 18 bases between them. The CDR3 loop reads CASSQGARTSGNYGYTF. The CDR3 DNA reads TGCGCCAGCAGCCAGGGGGCGAGAACGTCGGGTAACTATGGCTACACCTTC.

V and J are TRBV9 and TRBJ2-3; D perhaps matches TRBD2 (6 bases). This CDR3 is built from 15 residues. Germline V CDR1 and CDR2: SGDLS, YYNGEE. The V gene lost 2 bases and the J gene lost 3 bases, with 13 bases spanning the gap. The CDR3 nucleotides read TGTGCCAGCAGCGTCGGTGGGAGGAGTACAGATACGCAGTATTTT. Amino acid sequence: CASSVGGRSTDTQYF.

Notes on this clone: This specimen includes other DNA sequences encoding the same CDR3. The chain is built from TRBV28 and TRBJ1-2; no definite D call. Germline CDR1 reads MDHEN; CDR2 reads SYDVKM. V was cut by 2 bases and J by 2 bases, with 6 bases left in between. The CDR3 totals 13 residues. The CDR3 is CASSLDKNYGYTF. The CDR3 bases are TGTGCCAGCAGTTTAGACAAAAACTATGGCTACACCTTC.

CDR3 protein: CASSLFGRHEQYF. CDR3 bases: TGTGCCAGCAGTTTGTTCGGGCGGCACGAGCAGTACTTC. The V and J genes are TRBV27 and TRBJ2-7; D not resolved. Trimming removed 3 bases at V and 5 bases at J, with 11 bases between. Germline V lookup: CDR1 MNHEY, CDR2 SMNVEV (reference sequence). The CDR3 extends over 13 amino acids.

This chain links TRBV7-8 with TRBJ2-7, with TRBD1 matching 11 bases. This CDR3 spans 15 amino acids. Germline CDR1 is SGHVS and CDR2 is FQNEAQ. Unmatched junction bases numbered 9, after V lost 5 bases and J lost 6 bases. The chain's CDR3 is CASSLRDRGYSEQYF. The CDR3 DNA sequence: TGTGCCAGCAGCCTCCGGGACAGGGGGTATAGCGAGCAGTACTTC.

The chain couples TRBV6-5 to TRBJ1-4; D is perhaps TRBD1 (5 bases). The CDR3 spans 15 residues. The V and J ends lost 5 bases and 8 bases respectively, with 18 bases between them. Germline V gene data show CDR1 as MNHEY and CDR2 as SVGAGI. This CDR3 is CASSPGTAPGEKLFF. The CDR3, as DNA: TGTGCCAGCAGTCCCGGGACCGCCCCGGGGGAAAAACTGTTTTTT.

This clone has a single count. The V gene is TRBV25-1, the J gene TRBJ2-6; 7 bases align to TRBD1. Germline V CDR1 and CDR2: MGHDK, SYGVNS. The V gene end was trimmed by 0 bases and the J gene end by 4 bases; junction bases not matched to a gene: 6. This CDR3 spans 17 amino acids. The CDR3 region is CASSEYLTGSGANVLTF. The DNA of the CDR3 is TGTGCCAGCAGTGAATATTTGACAGGGTCAGGGGCCAACGTCCTGACTTTC.

This clone showed up just a few times. The chain employs TRBV5-1 and TRBJ1-1, with TRBD1 identical over 11 bases. Unmatched junction bases numbered 1, after V lost 0 bases and J lost 6 bases. Germline V gene sequence: CDR1 SGHRS, CDR2 YFSETQ. The CDR3 length is 14 residues. CDR3 sequence (DNA): TGCGCCAGCAGCTTGGGGACAGGGGGCGCTGAAGCTTTCTTT. Encoded protein: CASSLGTGGAEAFF.

This clone appeared a single time. Additional DNA sequences in this sample encode the identical CDR3. V usage is TRBV7-9 and J usage is TRBJ2-1, with unresolved D. CDR1 and CDR2 from the germline V gene are SEHNR and FQNEAQ (reference sequence). CDR3 length: 11 amino acids. V was clipped by 0 bases and J by 7 bases, with 1 base between them. This CDR3 is CASSLANEQFF. CDR3 nucleotides: TGTGCCAGCAGCTTAGCAAATGAGCAGTTCTTC.

This sequence joins TRBV7-2 and TRBJ2-1; D gene uncertain. V was cut by 0 bases and J by 0 bases, with 9 bases left in between. This CDR3 contains 16 residues. Germline V gives CDR1 SGHTA, CDR2 FQGNSA. The CDR3 nucleotides are TGTGCCAGCAGCTTAGCACAGACGAGCTCCTACAATGAGCAGTTCTTC. Its protein product is CASSLAQTSSYNEQFF.

V and J are TRBV11-2 and TRBJ2-1; 12 bases map to TRBD2. This CDR3 has 15 amino acids. The germline gives CDR1 SGHAT, CDR2 FQNNGV. J was trimmed by 7 bases and V by 1 base; bases with no gene match: 2. The CDR3 protein is CASSLATSGRNEQFF. The CDR3 DNA reads as TGTGCCAGCAGCTTAGCCACTAGCGGGAGGAATGAGCAGTTCTTC.

This clone was counted once. As DNA, the CDR3 is TGTGCCAGCAGCTACGGACAGGTGGAGGGCTACACCTTC. Translated, it gives CASSYGQVEGYTF. The V call is TRBV7-9, the J call TRBJ1-2; the match to TRBD1 covers 7 bases. The CDR3 is made up of 13 amino acids. V was pared by 4 bases and J by 8 bases, with 7 bases of the junction left unmatched. Germline V gene data show CDR1 as SEHNR and CDR2 as FQNEAQ (reference sequence). Complete variable domain (other parts from reference TRBV7-9 and TRBJ1-2): DTGVSQNPRHKITKRGQNVTFRCDPISEHNRLYWYRQTLGQGPEFLTYFQNEAQLEKSRLLSDRFSAERPKGSFSTLEIQRTEQGDSAMYLCASSYGQVEGYTFGSGTRLTVV.

Regarding this clone: The junction differs from germline at one of its ends, possibly a read error. The chain uses TRBV5-3 and TRBJ1-2; D gene ambiguous. TRBV5-3 is an open reading frame whose function is uncertain. CDR3 length: 14 amino acids. The CDR3 region is CASSLAQQVSGYTF. The CDR3 coding sequence is TGTGCCAGCAGCTTAGCCCAGCAGGTTTCCGGCTACACCTTC.